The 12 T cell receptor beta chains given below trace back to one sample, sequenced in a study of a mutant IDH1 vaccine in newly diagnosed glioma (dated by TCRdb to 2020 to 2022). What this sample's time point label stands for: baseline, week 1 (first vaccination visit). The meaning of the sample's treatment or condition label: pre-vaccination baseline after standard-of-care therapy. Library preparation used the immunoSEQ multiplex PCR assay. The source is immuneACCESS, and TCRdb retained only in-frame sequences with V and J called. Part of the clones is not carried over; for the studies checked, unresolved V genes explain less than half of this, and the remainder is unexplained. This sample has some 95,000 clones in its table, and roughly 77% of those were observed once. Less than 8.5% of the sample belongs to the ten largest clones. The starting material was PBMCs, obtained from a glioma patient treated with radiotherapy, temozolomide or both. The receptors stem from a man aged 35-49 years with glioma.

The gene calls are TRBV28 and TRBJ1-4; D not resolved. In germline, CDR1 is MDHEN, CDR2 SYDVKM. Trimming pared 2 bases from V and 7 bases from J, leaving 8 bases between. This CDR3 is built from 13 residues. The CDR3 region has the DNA TGTGCCAGCAGTTTAATTCGGGGTGAAAAACTGTTTTTT. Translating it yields CASSLIRGEKLFF.

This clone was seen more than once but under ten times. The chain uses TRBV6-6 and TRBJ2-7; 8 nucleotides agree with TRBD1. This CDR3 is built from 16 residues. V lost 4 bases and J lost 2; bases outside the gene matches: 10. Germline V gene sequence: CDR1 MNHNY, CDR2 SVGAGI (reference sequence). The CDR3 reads CASSSLGQGRTYEQYF. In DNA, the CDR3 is TGTGCCAGCAGTTCTCTCGGACAGGGCCGAACCTACGAGCAGTACTTC.

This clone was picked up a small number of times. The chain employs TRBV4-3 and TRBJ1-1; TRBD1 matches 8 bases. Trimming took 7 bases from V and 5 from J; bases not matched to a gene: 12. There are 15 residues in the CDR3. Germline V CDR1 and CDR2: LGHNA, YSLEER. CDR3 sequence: CASTQGPQGATEAFF. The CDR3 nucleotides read TGCGCCAGCACACAAGGCCCTCAGGGGGCGACTGAAGCTTTCTTT.

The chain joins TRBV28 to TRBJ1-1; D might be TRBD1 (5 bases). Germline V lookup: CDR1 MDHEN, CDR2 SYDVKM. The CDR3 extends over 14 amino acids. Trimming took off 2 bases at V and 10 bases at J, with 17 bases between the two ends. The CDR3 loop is CASSLLHIGTVAFF. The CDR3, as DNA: TGTGCCAGCAGTTTACTCCATATAGGGACGGTAGCTTTCTTT.

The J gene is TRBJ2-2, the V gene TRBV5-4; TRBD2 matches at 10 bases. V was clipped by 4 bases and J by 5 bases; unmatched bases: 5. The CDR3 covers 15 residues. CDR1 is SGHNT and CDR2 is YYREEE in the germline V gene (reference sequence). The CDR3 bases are TGTGCCAGCAGCGAAAGCGGGAGGGTTACCGGGGAGCTGTTTTTT. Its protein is CASSESGRVTGELFF.

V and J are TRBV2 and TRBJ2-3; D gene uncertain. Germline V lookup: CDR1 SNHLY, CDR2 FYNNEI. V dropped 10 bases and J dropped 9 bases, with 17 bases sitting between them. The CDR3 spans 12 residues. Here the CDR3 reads CATGGREATQYF. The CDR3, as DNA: TGTGCCACAGGTGGTAGAGAAGCAACGCAGTATTTT. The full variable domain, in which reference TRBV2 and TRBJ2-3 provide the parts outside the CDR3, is EPEVTQTPSHQVTQMGQEVILRCVPISNHLYFYWYRQILGQKVEFLVSFYNNEISEKSEIFDDQFSVERPDGSNFTLKIRSTKLEDSAMYFCATGGREATQYFGPGTRLTVL.

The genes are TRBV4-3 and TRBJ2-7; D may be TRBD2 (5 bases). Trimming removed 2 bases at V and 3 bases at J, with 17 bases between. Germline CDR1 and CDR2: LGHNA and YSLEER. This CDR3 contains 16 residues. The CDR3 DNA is TGCGCCAGCAGCCAATCTTTTGGCGGAGGACTCTACGAGCAGTACTTC. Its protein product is CASSQSFGGGLYEQYF.

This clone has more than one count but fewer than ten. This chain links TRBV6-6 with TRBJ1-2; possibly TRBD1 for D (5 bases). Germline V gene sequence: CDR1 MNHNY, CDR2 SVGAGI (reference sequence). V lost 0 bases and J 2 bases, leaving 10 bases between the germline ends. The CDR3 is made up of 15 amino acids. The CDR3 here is CASSYSVGPNYGYTF. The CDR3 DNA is TGTGCCAGCAGTTACTCGGTGGGACCGAACTATGGCTACACCTTC.

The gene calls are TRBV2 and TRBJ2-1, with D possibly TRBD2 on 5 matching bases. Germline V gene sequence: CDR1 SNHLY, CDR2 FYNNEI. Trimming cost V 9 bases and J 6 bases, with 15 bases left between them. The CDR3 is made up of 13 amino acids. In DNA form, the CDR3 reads TGTGCCAGGAGGCCGGTGGGGAGCAATGAGCAGTTCTTC. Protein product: CARRPVGSNEQFF.

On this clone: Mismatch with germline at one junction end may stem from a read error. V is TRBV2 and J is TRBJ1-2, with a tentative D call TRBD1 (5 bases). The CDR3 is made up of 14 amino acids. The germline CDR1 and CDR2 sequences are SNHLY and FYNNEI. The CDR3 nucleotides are TGTGCCAGCCGTGAGCAGATACAGGTTTGGGGCTACACCTTC. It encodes CASREQIQVWGYTF.

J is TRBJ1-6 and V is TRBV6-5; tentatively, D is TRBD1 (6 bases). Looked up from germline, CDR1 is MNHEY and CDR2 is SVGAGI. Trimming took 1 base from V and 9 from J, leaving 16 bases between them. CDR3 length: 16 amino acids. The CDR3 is CASSYLTGAGSSPLHF. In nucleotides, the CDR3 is TGTGCCAGCAGTTACTTGACAGGTGCCGGGAGTTCACCCCTCCACTTT.

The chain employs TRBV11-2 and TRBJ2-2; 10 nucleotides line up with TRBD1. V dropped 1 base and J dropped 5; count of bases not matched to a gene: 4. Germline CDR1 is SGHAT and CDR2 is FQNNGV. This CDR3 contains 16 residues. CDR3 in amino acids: CASSLGQGATTGELFF. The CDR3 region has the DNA TGTGCCAGCAGCTTAGGACAGGGGGCGACAACCGGGGAGCTGTTTTTT.